These T cell receptor beta chains were read from a single sample in a study of identical twins. TCRdb reanalysed the 5' RACE reads using MiXCR and keeps one entry per CDR3 protein. The data hold 450,000 or so distinct CDR3 sequences, with roughly 13% observed a single time. The sample also formed part of further work on yellow fever vaccine responses in identical twins.

The sequencing sample was made of CD4+ T cells sorted from blood. The receptors here all came from a woman between 18 and 29 years old in good health. CDR3s include the opening cysteine and the closing phenylalanine or tryptophan. Each record gives: J gene, V gene, D gene, clone size, CDR3 length, CDR3 DNA, CDR3 protein. A D gene is named only where the DNA matches it firmly. The listing skips clone size in some rows; elsewhere it reads once, few, many or a size class.

j_call: TRBJ1-2
v_call: TRBV3-1
d_call: TRBD1
clone_size: .
cdr3_length: 14
cdr3_nt: TGTGCCAGCAGCCCTGGGACAGGGGTATCGGGCTACACCTTC
cdr3_aa: CASSPGTGVSGYTF

j_call: TRBJ1-1
v_call: TRBV19
d_call: .
clone_size: few
cdr3_length: 14
cdr3_nt: TGTGCCAGTAGTGTAAGGGGAAGGGGCACTGAAGCTTTCTTT
cdr3_aa: CASSVRGRGTEAFF

j_call: TRBJ2-3
v_call: TRBV30
d_call: .
clone_size: few
cdr3_length: 12
cdr3_nt: TGTGCCTGGAGGTTGCTCTCAGATACGCAGTATTTT
cdr3_aa: CAWRLLSDTQYF

j_call: TRBJ2-5
v_call: TRBV28
d_call: TRBD1
clone_size: few
cdr3_length: 16
cdr3_nt: TGTGCCAGCAGTTTTTTCGGTACAGGGGGCGTCGGTACCCAGTACTTC
cdr3_aa: CASSFFGTGGVGTQYF

j_call: TRBJ2-5
v_call: TRBV2
d_call: TRBD2
clone_size: .
cdr3_length: 15
cdr3_nt: TGTGCCAGCCGGGAGGTGTGGCCGGGGTGGAAGACCCAGTACTTC
cdr3_aa: CASREVWPGWKTQYF

j_call: TRBJ2-7
v_call: TRBV3-1
d_call: TRBD1
clone_size: few
cdr3_length: 14
cdr3_nt: TGTGCCAGCAGCCAAAGGGACAGGGTCTACGAGCAGTACTTC
cdr3_aa: CASSQRDRVYEQYF

j_call: TRBJ2-3
v_call: TRBV6-5
d_call: .
clone_size: .
cdr3_length: 15
cdr3_nt: TGTGCCAGCAGTTACCGGGCAGGGAGCGGAGATACGCAGTATTTT
cdr3_aa: CASSYRAGSGDTQYF

j_call: TRBJ2-7
v_call: TRBV9
d_call: .
clone_size: few
cdr3_length: 15
cdr3_nt: TGTGCCAGCAGCGTAGCTGGGGGTTTCGGGTACGAGCAGTACTTC
cdr3_aa: CASSVAGGFGYEQYF

j_call: TRBJ2-1
v_call: TRBV7-2
d_call: .
clone_size: few
cdr3_length: 16
cdr3_nt: TGTGCCAGCAGTTCATTCCGGGTGGGACTCAACAATGAGCAGTTCTTC
cdr3_aa: CASSSFRVGLNNEQFF

j_call: TRBJ2-3
v_call: TRBV20-1
d_call: TRBD2
clone_size: few
cdr3_length: 18
cdr3_nt: TGCAGTGCTAGAAATCAGCTGGGTGCAGCGGGGGGCACAGATACGCAGTATTTT
cdr3_aa: CSARNQLGAAGGTDTQYF

j_call: TRBJ2-7
v_call: TRBV7-2
d_call: .
clone_size: many
cdr3_length: 13
cdr3_nt: TGTGCCAGCAGCCTGGAACGGGGAGAAAGGCAGTACTTC
cdr3_aa: CASSLERGERQYF

j_call: TRBJ2-1
v_call: TRBV24-1
d_call: .
clone_size: few
cdr3_length: 11
cdr3_nt: TGTGCCACCAGTGATGTGGGACAGCAGTTCTTC
cdr3_aa: CATSDVGQQFF

j_call: TRBJ2-3
v_call: TRBV29-1
d_call: TRBD2
clone_size: .
cdr3_length: 18
cdr3_nt: TGCAGCGTTCAAGGGGGACTAGCGGGAGAGGGGTACACAGATACGCAGTATTTT
cdr3_aa: CSVQGGLAGEGYTDTQYF

j_call: TRBJ2-2
v_call: TRBV6-2/TRBV6-3
d_call: .
clone_size: many
cdr3_length: 15
cdr3_nt: TGTGCCAGCAGTTACTTCGGGGGGCGGACCGGGGAGCTGTTTTTT
cdr3_aa: CASSYFGGRTGELFF

j_call: TRBJ1-1
v_call: TRBV20-1
d_call: .
clone_size: few
cdr3_length: 14
cdr3_nt: TGCAGTGCTAGAACGGACGCCGGAAGGACTGAAGCTTTCTTT
cdr3_aa: CSARTDAGRTEAFF

j_call: TRBJ2-1
v_call: TRBV6-5
d_call: TRBD1
clone_size: few
cdr3_length: 17
cdr3_nt: TGTGCCAGCAGTTACGGCCCCGGGACAGGGGACTACAATGAGCAGTTCTTC
cdr3_aa: CASSYGPGTGDYNEQFF

j_call: TRBJ2-1
v_call: TRBV9
d_call: TRBD2
clone_size: .
cdr3_length: 16
cdr3_nt: TGTGCCAGCAGCACGACTAGCGGGATTCTCTACAATGAGCAGTTCTTC
cdr3_aa: CASSTTSGILYNEQFF

j_call: TRBJ2-1
v_call: TRBV9
d_call: TRBD2
clone_size: few
cdr3_length: 16
cdr3_nt: TGTGCCAGCAGCGTAGAGCCACTAGCGGGGGCAAATGAGCAGTTCTTC
cdr3_aa: CASSVEPLAGANEQFF

j_call: TRBJ1-1
v_call: TRBV4-1
d_call: TRBD1
clone_size: once
cdr3_length: 14
cdr3_nt: TGCGCCAGCAGCCAGGCCGGGACAGTATATGAAGCTTTCTTT
cdr3_aa: CASSQAGTVYEAFF

j_call: TRBJ1-2
v_call: TRBV29-1
d_call: .
clone_size: few
cdr3_length: 14
cdr3_nt: TGCAGCGTTGAAGCCCAGGACGGAGTGAGTGGCTACACCTTC
cdr3_aa: CSVEAQDGVSGYTF

j_call: TRBJ2-2
v_call: TRBV11-2
d_call: TRBD2
clone_size: many
cdr3_length: 16
cdr3_nt: TGTGCCAGCAGCCCCGGACTAGCGGGCTTAACCGGGGAGCTGTTTTTT
cdr3_aa: CASSPGLAGLTGELFF

j_call: TRBJ2-1
v_call: TRBV14
d_call: TRBD1
clone_size: many
cdr3_length: 13
cdr3_nt: TGTGCCAGCAGCCGACAGGGGGTTGGGGAGCAGTTCTTC
cdr3_aa: CASSRQGVGEQFF

j_call: TRBJ2-5
v_call: TRBV20-1
d_call: TRBD2
clone_size: .
cdr3_length: 12
cdr3_nt: TGCAGTGCTTCCGGGGAGGGAGGGACCCAGTACTTC
cdr3_aa: CSASGEGGTQYF

j_call: TRBJ1-2
v_call: TRBV29-1
d_call: .
clone_size: .
cdr3_length: 16
cdr3_nt: TGCAGCGTTGAAGAGGGGAGGACTGTAGCTAACTATGGCTACACCTTC
cdr3_aa: CSVEEGRTVANYGYTF

j_call: TRBJ2-7
v_call: TRBV12-3/TRBV12-4
d_call: TRBD1
clone_size: .
cdr3_length: 13
cdr3_nt: TGTGCCAGCAGACTACAGGGGTCCTACGAGCAGTACTTC
cdr3_aa: CASRLQGSYEQYF

j_call: TRBJ2-7
v_call: TRBV28
d_call: TRBD2
clone_size: once
cdr3_length: 16
cdr3_nt: TGTGCCAGCAGTTTAGCGCCAGGGACTAACTCCTACGAGCAGTACTTC
cdr3_aa: CASSLAPGTNSYEQYF

j_call: TRBJ2-5
v_call: TRBV20-1
d_call: TRBD1
clone_size: few
cdr3_length: 17
cdr3_nt: TGCAGTGCTCCCCCGGGGGGGAGGGACAGGGGGCACGAGACCCAGTACTTC
cdr3_aa: CSAPPGGRDRGHETQYF

j_call: TRBJ1-5
v_call: TRBV20-1
d_call: .
clone_size: few
cdr3_length: 13
cdr3_nt: TGCAGTGCTAGAACTAGGGAGAATCAGCCCCAGCATTTT
cdr3_aa: CSARTRENQPQHF

j_call: TRBJ2-5
v_call: TRBV2
d_call: TRBD2
clone_size: .
cdr3_length: 11
cdr3_nt: TGTGCCAGCAACTTTGGCGGGGGGCTCTACTTC
cdr3_aa: CASNFGGGLYF

j_call: TRBJ2-6
v_call: TRBV19
d_call: .
clone_size: few
cdr3_length: 17
cdr3_nt: TGTGCCAGTAGTATCCCCCTTCCGGGACCTGGGGCCAACGTCCTGACTTTC
cdr3_aa: CASSIPLPGPGANVLTF

j_call: TRBJ1-5
v_call: TRBV6-5
d_call: TRBD1
clone_size: few
cdr3_length: 15
cdr3_nt: TGTGCCAGCATTACGACAGGGACTAGCAATCAGCCCCAGCATTTT
cdr3_aa: CASITTGTSNQPQHF

j_call: TRBJ2-5
v_call: TRBV2
d_call: TRBD1
clone_size: .
cdr3_length: 15
cdr3_nt: TGTGCCAGCAGTGATTGGGGACAGGGACAAGAGACCCAGTACTTC
cdr3_aa: CASSDWGQGQETQYF

j_call: TRBJ2-7
v_call: TRBV20-1
d_call: .
clone_size: few
cdr3_length: 12
cdr3_nt: TGCAGTGCTAGACGGAGCCTCGACGAGCAGTACTTC
cdr3_aa: CSARRSLDEQYF

j_call: TRBJ2-3
v_call: TRBV5-1
d_call: TRBD2
clone_size: .
cdr3_length: 16
cdr3_nt: TGCGCCAGCAGCTCGACTAGCGGGAGGTCAACCGGTACGCAGTATTTT
cdr3_aa: CASSSTSGRSTGTQYF

j_call: TRBJ2-7
v_call: TRBV20-1
d_call: .
clone_size: .
cdr3_length: 16
cdr3_nt: TGCAGTGCTAGCTCTTTCGGGACGGTGAGCTCCTACGAGCAGTACTTC
cdr3_aa: CSASSFGTVSSYEQYF

j_call: TRBJ2-7
v_call: TRBV6-1
d_call: .
clone_size: many
cdr3_length: 17
cdr3_nt: TGTGCCAGCAGCCCACGTGTTCGGGCAGGGAACACCTACGAGCAGTACTTC
cdr3_aa: CASSPRVRAGNTYEQYF

j_call: TRBJ2-7
v_call: TRBV19
d_call: .
clone_size: .
cdr3_length: 15
cdr3_nt: TGTGCCAGTAGTAGTAGCCGGGACGGTGTCTACGAGCAGTACTTC
cdr3_aa: CASSSSRDGVYEQYF

j_call: TRBJ2-1
v_call: TRBV11-2
d_call: .
clone_size: few
cdr3_length: 15
cdr3_nt: TGTGCCAGCACCAATACGGGGAAATCCTACAATGAGCAGTTCTTC
cdr3_aa: CASTNTGKSYNEQFF

j_call: TRBJ1-2
v_call: TRBV18
d_call: .
clone_size: .
cdr3_length: 11
cdr3_nt: TGTGCCAGCTCACCAGGGTTCGGCTACACCTTC
cdr3_aa: CASSPGFGYTF

j_call: TRBJ1-2
v_call: TRBV12-3/TRBV12-4
d_call: .
clone_size: .
cdr3_length: 13
cdr3_nt: TGTGCCAGCAGTTTCGGGGGCTGGTATGGCTACACCTTC
cdr3_aa: CASSFGGWYGYTF

j_call: TRBJ2-1
v_call: TRBV14
d_call: .
clone_size: .
cdr3_length: 17
cdr3_nt: TGTGCCAGCAGCCAAGTTCAGGGATTGCTGGGTTACAATGAGCAGTTCTTC
cdr3_aa: CASSQVQGLLGYNEQFF

j_call: TRBJ2-1
v_call: TRBV20-1
d_call: .
clone_size: .
cdr3_length: 14
cdr3_nt: TGCAGTGCTAGTAGGATAGTCGCTTTCAATGAGCAGTTCTTC
cdr3_aa: CSASRIVAFNEQFF

j_call: TRBJ1-2
v_call: TRBV5-4
d_call: .
clone_size: few
cdr3_length: 13
cdr3_nt: TGTGCCAGCAGCTTGCGACAGGAATATGGCTACACCTTC
cdr3_aa: CASSLRQEYGYTF

j_call: TRBJ2-2
v_call: TRBV7-2
d_call: .
clone_size: .
cdr3_length: 16
cdr3_nt: TGTGCCAGCAGCTTAAGGCCAGGGTGGAACACCGGGGAGCTGTTTTTT
cdr3_aa: CASSLRPGWNTGELFF

j_call: TRBJ2-1
v_call: TRBV10-1
d_call: .
clone_size: .
cdr3_length: 15
cdr3_nt: TGCGCCAGCAGTGAGACAGGGTCCCTGTACTATGAGCAGTTCTTC
cdr3_aa: CASSETGSLYYEQFF

j_call: TRBJ2-7
v_call: TRBV20-1
d_call: .
clone_size: many
cdr3_length: 14
cdr3_nt: TGCAGTGCTAGAAGGGATCAGGGCCCGAACGAGCAGTACTTC
cdr3_aa: CSARRDQGPNEQYF

j_call: TRBJ2-4
v_call: TRBV7-2
d_call: .
clone_size: many
cdr3_length: 12
cdr3_nt: TGTGCCAGCAGTCTAACCAAAAACATTCAGTACTTC
cdr3_aa: CASSLTKNIQYF

j_call: TRBJ2-6
v_call: TRBV12-3/TRBV12-4
d_call: TRBD2
clone_size: few
cdr3_length: 16
cdr3_nt: TGTGCCAGCAGTTCCCGGGGGGGCATTGGGGCCAACGTCCTGACTTTC
cdr3_aa: CASSSRGGIGANVLTF

j_call: TRBJ2-2
v_call: TRBV20-1
d_call: .
clone_size: few
cdr3_length: 14
cdr3_nt: TGCAGTGCTAAGCCCCTACGACTCACCGGGGAGCTGTTTTTT
cdr3_aa: CSAKPLRLTGELFF

j_call: TRBJ2-5
v_call: TRBV11-1
d_call: TRBD2
clone_size: .
cdr3_length: 18
cdr3_nt: TGTGCCAGCAGCTTAGGGGGACTAGCGGGACCCGTACAAGAGACCCAGTACTTC
cdr3_aa: CASSLGGLAGPVQETQYF

j_call: TRBJ2-5
v_call: TRBV2
d_call: .
clone_size: few
cdr3_length: 15
cdr3_nt: TGTGCCAGCAGTGTGTCCCGATCGTCGACAGGAACCCAGTACTTC
cdr3_aa: CASSVSRSSTGTQYF

j_call: TRBJ2-5
v_call: TRBV29-1
d_call: TRBD2
clone_size: .
cdr3_length: 12
cdr3_nt: TGCAGCGATTCTAGCGGGGGGGAGACCCAGTACTTC
cdr3_aa: CSDSSGGETQYF

j_call: TRBJ2-1
v_call: TRBV2
d_call: .
clone_size: .
cdr3_length: 13
cdr3_nt: TGTGCCAGCAGTGCTTCGGGATCCAATGAGCAGTTCTTC
cdr3_aa: CASSASGSNEQFF

j_call: TRBJ2-5
v_call: TRBV5-1
d_call: TRBD1
clone_size: few
cdr3_length: 16
cdr3_nt: TGCGCCAGCAGCTGGATGGGGACAGGGGGGACGGAGACCCAGTACTTC
cdr3_aa: CASSWMGTGGTETQYF